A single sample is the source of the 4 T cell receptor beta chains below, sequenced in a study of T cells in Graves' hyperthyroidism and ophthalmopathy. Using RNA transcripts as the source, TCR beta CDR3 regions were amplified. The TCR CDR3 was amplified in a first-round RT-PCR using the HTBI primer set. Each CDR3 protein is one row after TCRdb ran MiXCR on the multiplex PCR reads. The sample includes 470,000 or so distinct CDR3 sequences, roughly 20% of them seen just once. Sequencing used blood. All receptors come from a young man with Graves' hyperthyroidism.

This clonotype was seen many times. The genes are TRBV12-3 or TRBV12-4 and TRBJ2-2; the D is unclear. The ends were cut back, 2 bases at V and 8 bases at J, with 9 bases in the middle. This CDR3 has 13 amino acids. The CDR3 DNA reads TGTGCCAGCAGTTTACTTGGAAAGGGGGAGCTGTTTTTT. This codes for CASSLLGKGELFF.

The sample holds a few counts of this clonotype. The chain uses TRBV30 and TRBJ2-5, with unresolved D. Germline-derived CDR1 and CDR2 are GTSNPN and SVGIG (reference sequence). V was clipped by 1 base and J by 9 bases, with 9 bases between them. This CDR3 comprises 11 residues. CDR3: CAWSDLTAQYF. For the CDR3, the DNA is TGTGCCTGGAGTGACCTAACGGCCCAGTACTTC.

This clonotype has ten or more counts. CDR3 amino acids: CASSSRAGGGSGANVLTF. CDR3 DNA: TGTGCCAGCAGTTCCCGGGCAGGGGGGGGCTCTGGGGCCAACGTCCTGACTTTC. The chain has TRBV6-2 or TRBV6-3 and TRBJ2-6; D tentatively fits TRBD1 or TRBD2 (7 bases each). CDR1 and CDR2 (germline): MNHEY, SVGEGT. The CDR3 length is 18 residues. V lost 4 bases and J lost 0, with 16 bases in between.

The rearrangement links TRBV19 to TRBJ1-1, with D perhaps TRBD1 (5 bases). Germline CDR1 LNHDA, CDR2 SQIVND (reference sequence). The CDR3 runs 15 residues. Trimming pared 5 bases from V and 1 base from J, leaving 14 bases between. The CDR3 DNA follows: TGTGCCAGTAGTTCACCGGGACTCTCGAACACTGAAGCTTTCTTT. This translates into CASSSPGLSNTEAFF.